This T cell receptor (beta chain) was profiled in a study of Ad26.COV2.S vaccination and SARS-CoV-2 variants. Study conclusions and caveats: People who got the vaccine or the placebo had similar non-spike TCR breadth.

The data were produced by immunoSEQ multiplex PCR, yet TCRdb's version contains in-frame clones alone and is incomplete. The sample shows fewer than 600,000 clones, roughly 87% of them seen only once. Note on this clone: Its antigen is currently unknown.

Regarding treatment: around 19 received Ad26.COV2.S at low or high dose, single or two shots; roughly five received placebo; per-sample allocation not given. Collection of the samples took place on day 63 after the first injection of vaccine or placebo. An adult donor aged 18-55 years was enrolled in Boston. J was trimmed by 8 bases and V by 8 bases; bases with no gene match: 8. Germline V gene sequence: CDR1 LNHDA, CDR2 SQIVND (reference sequence). This CDR3 has 13 amino acids. The sequenced sample was peripheral blood, obtained in a trial of Ad26.COV2.S vaccine versus placebo. This TCR came from a person aged 18-65 years who received the Ad26.COV2.S COVID-19 vaccine or a placebo. This rearrangement joins TRBV19 to TRBJ1-4; TRBD1 agrees at 7 bases. The CDR3 bases are TGTGCCAGTTCACAGGGGATGAAGGAAAAACTGTTTTTT. Translation gives CASSQGMKEKLFF.